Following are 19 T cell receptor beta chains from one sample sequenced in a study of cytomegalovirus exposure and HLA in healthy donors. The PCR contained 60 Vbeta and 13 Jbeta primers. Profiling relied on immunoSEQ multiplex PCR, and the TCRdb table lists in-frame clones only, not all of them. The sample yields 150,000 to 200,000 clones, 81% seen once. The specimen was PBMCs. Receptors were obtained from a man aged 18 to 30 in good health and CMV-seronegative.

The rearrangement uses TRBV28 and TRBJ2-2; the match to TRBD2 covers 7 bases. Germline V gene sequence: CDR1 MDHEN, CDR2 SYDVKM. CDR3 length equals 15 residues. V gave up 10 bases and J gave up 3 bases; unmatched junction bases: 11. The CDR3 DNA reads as TGTGCCACCCCCGCGCGGGAGCCTCACACCGGGGAGCTGTTTTTT. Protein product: CATPAREPHTGELFF.

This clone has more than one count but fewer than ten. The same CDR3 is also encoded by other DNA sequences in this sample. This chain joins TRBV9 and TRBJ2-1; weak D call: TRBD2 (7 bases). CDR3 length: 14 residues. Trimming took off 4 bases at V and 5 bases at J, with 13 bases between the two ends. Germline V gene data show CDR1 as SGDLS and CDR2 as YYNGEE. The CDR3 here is CASSPRGGNNEQFF. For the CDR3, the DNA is TGTGCCAGCAGCCCTAGGGGGGGCAACAATGAGCAGTTCTTC.

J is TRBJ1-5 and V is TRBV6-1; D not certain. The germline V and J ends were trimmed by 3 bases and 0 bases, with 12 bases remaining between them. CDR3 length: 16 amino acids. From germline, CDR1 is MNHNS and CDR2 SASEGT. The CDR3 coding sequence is TGTGCCAGCAGTGAGAGAGTCTTTGTTAGCAATCAGCCCCAGCATTTT. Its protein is CASSERVFVSNQPQHF.

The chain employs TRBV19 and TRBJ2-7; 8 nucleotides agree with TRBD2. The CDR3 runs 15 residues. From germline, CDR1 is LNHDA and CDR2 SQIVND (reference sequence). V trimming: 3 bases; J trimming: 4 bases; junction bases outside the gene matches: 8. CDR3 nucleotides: TGTGCCAGTAGTATCTCGTTTAGCGGGACGTACGAGCAGTACTTC. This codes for CASSISFSGTYEQYF.

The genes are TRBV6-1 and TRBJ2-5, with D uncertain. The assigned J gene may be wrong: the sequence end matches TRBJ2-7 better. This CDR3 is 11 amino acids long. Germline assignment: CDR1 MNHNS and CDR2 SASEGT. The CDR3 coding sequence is TGTGCCAGCAGTGGGAACTACGAGCAGTACTTC. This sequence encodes CASSGNYEQYF.

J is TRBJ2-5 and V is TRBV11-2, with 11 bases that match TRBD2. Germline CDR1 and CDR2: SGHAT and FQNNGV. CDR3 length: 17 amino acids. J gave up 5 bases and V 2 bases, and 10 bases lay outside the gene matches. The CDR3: CASSLRPGLAVKETQYF. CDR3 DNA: TGTGCCAGCAGCTTAAGACCGGGACTAGCGGTCAAGGAGACCCAGTACTTC.

CDR3 nucleotides: TGTGCCAGCAGTTACAGAAGGGGCGCGGACGAGCAGTACTTC. Translation gives CASSYRRGADEQYF. This sequence joins TRBV6-6 and TRBJ2-7; possibly TRBD1 for D (5 bases). Per germline, CDR1 MNHNY and CDR2 SVGAGI (reference sequence). V lost 2 bases, J lost 5 bases, and 13 bases lay in between. The CDR3 loop spans 14 amino acids.

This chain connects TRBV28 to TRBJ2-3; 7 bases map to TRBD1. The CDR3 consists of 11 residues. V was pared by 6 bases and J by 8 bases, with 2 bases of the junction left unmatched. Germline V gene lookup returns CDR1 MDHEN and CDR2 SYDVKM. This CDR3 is CASRYRGTQYF. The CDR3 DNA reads TGTGCCAGCAGGTACAGGGGTACGCAGTATTTT.

The CDR3 DNA is TGTGCCAGCAGCCGTCGAACTAGCGGGAGCTCCTACGAGCAGTACTTC. Translation gives CASSRRTSGSSYEQYF. V and J are TRBV11-1 and TRBJ2-7, with 11 bases lining up with TRBD2. V dropped 5 bases and J dropped 0; count of bases not matched to a gene: 6. CDR3 length: 16 amino acids. CDR1 is SGHAT and CDR2 is FQDESV in the germline V gene (reference sequence).

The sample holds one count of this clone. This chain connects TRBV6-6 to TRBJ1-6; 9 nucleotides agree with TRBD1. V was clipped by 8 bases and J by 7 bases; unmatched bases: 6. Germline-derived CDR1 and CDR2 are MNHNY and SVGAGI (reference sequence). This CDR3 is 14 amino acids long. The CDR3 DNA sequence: TGTGCCAGCTCTCCCGGGACAGGGAATTCACCCCTCCACTTT. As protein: CASSPGTGNSPLHF.

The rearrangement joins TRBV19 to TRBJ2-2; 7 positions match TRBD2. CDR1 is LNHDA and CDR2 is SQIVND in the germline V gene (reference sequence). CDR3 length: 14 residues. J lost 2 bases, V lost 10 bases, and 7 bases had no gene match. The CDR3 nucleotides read TGTGCCACCACATCGGGACTAAACACCGGGGAGCTGTTTTTT. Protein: CATTSGLNTGELFF.

CDR3 amino acids: CASSLEGQGIYEQYF. CDR3 DNA: TGCGCCAGCAGCTTGGAGGGACAGGGGATCTACGAGCAGTACTTC. V is TRBV5-1 and J is TRBJ2-7; 10 positions agree with TRBD1. Germline loops: CDR1 SGHRS, CDR2 YFSETQ. The V and J ends lost 0 bases and 3 bases, in that order; junction bases with no gene match: 3. CDR3 length equals 15 residues.

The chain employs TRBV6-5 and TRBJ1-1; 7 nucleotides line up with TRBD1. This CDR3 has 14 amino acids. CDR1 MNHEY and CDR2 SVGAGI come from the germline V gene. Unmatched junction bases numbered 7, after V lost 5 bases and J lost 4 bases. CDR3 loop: CASSQDRWGTEAFF. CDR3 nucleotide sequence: TGTGCCAGCAGTCAGGACAGGTGGGGCACTGAAGCTTTCTTT.

The CDR3 nucleotides are TGTGCCAGCAGCTTAATGACTAGCGGAGGCACAGATACGCAGTATTTT. This sequence encodes CASSLMTSGGTDTQYF. The chain employs TRBV7-2 and TRBJ2-3; 9 nucleotides match TRBD2. V shed 2 bases, J shed 1 base, and the junction held 4 bases outside the gene matches. The germline gives CDR1 SGHTA, CDR2 FQGNSA. CDR3 length: 16 residues.

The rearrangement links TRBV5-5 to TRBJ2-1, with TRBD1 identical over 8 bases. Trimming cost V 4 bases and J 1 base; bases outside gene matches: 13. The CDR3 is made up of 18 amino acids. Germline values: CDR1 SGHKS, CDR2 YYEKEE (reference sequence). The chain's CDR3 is CASSLGGTRDRSYNEQFF. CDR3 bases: TGTGCCAGCAGCCTAGGTGGGACCCGGGACAGGTCCTACAATGAGCAGTTCTTC.

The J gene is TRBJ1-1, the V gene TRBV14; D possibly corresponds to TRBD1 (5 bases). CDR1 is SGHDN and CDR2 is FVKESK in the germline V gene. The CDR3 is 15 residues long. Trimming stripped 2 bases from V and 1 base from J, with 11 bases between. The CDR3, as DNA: TGTGCCAGCAGCCAATGGAGACAGAGGAACACTGAAGCTTTCTTT. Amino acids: CASSQWRQRNTEAFF.

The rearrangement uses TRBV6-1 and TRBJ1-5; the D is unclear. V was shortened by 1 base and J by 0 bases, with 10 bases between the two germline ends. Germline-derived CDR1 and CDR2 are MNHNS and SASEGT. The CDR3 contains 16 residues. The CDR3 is CASSEGPRYSNQPQHF. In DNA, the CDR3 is TGTGCCAGCAGTGAAGGTCCCAGATATAGCAATCAGCCCCAGCATTTT.

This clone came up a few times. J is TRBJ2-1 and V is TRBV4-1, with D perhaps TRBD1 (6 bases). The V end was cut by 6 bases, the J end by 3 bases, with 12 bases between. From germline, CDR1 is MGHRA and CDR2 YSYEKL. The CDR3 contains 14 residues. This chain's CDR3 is CASRGAPGYNEQFF. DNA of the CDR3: TGCGCCAGCAGGGGGGCCCCGGGCTACAATGAGCAGTTCTTC.

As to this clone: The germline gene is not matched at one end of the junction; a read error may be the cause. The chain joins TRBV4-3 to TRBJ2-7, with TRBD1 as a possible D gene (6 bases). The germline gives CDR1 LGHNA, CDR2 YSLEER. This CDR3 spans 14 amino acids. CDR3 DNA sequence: TGCGCCAGCAGCCGATCTGGACAGTCCTCCGAGCAGTACTTC. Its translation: CASSRSGQSSEQYF.